This entry lists 21 T cell receptor beta chains sequenced from one sample in a study of T cells in Graves' hyperthyroidism and ophthalmopathy. RNA transcripts yielded amplified TCR beta CDR3 regions. HTBI primers were employed in a first-round RT-PCR of the TCR CDR3. TCRdb itself ran the multiplex PCR reads through MiXCR, one entry per CDR3 protein. The table lists about 590,000 distinct CDR3 sequences, around 16% of them singletons. The sequencing input was blood. The source is a woman aged 25-40 years with Graves' hyperthyroidism.

The rearrangement uses TRBV7-9 and TRBJ2-2, with D tentatively TRBD2 (5 bases). The CDR3 totals 15 residues. Trimming stripped 5 bases from V and 4 bases from J, with 14 bases between. Germline loops: CDR1 SEHNR, CDR2 FQNEAQ (reference sequence). This chain's CDR3 is CASSPPARGTGELFF. CDR3 coding DNA: TGTGCCAGCAGCCCCCCGGCTCGGGGCACCGGGGAGCTGTTTTTT.

This clonotype has more than one count but fewer than ten. V usage is TRBV9 and J usage is TRBJ2-1; D may be TRBD2 (5 bases). CDR1 SGDLS and CDR2 YYNGEE come from the germline V gene. The CDR3 totals 15 residues. V lost 5 bases to trimming and J lost 0 bases, with 12 bases between them. The CDR3, as DNA: TGTGCCAGCAGTGCTAGCACCCACTCCTACAATGAGCAGTTCTTC. Its protein is CASSASTHSYNEQFF.

This clonotype was found a few times. The V call is TRBV7-2, the J call TRBJ1-1; a weak D match, TRBD1 (6 bases). Trimming removed 1 base at V and 6 bases at J, with 15 bases between. Looked up from germline, CDR1 is SGHTA and CDR2 is FQGNSA. The CDR3 contains 15 residues. The CDR3 loop reads CASSLDKGGGAEAFF. The CDR3 nucleotides are TGTGCCAGCAGCTTAGATAAGGGGGGGGGGGCTGAAGCTTTCTTT. The whole variable domain, remainder taken from reference TRBV7-2 and TRBJ1-1, is GAGVSQSPSNKVTEKGKDVELRCDPISGHTALYWYRQSLGQGLEFLIYFQGNSAPDKSGLPSDRFSAERTGGSVSTLTIQRTQQEDSAVYLCASSLDKGGGAEAFFGQGTRLTVV.

The genes are TRBV7-9 and TRBJ1-4; the D is unclear. CDR1 and CDR2 from the germline V gene are SEHNR and FQNEAQ (reference sequence). The CDR3 contains 13 residues. V lost 10 bases to trimming and J lost 0 bases, with 9 bases between them. CDR3 amino acids: CATEDSTNEKLFF. For the CDR3, the DNA is TGTGCCACGGAGGACTCAACTAATGAAAAACTGTTTTTT. The whole variable domain, remainder taken from reference TRBV7-9 and TRBJ1-4, is DTGVSQNPRHKITKRGQNVTFRCDPISEHNRLYWYRQTLGQGPEFLTYFQNEAQLEKSRLLSDRFSAERPKGSFSTLEIQRTEQGDSAMYLCATEDSTNEKLFFGSGTQLSVL.

This clonotype was recorded at least ten times. J is TRBJ1-1 and V is TRBV20-1, with D possibly being TRBD1 (6 bases). The length of the CDR3 is 12 residues. Germline CDR1 DFQATT, CDR2 SNEGSKA (reference sequence). Trimming left V 5 bases short and J 3 bases short, with 10 bases between. The CDR3 loop reads CSAPQGYTEAFF. The CDR3 coding sequence is TGCAGTGCTCCCCAGGGGTACACTGAAGCTTTCTTT.

This clonotype showed up just a few times. The chain joins TRBV30 to TRBJ2-7, with D perhaps matching TRBD1 or TRBD2 (5 bases each). Germline-derived CDR1 and CDR2 are GTSNPN and SVGIG (reference sequence). Trimming cost V 4 bases and J 6 bases, with 22 bases left between them. CDR3 length: 15 residues. For the CDR3, the DNA is TGTGCCTGGAAATCCCCCGGGACGGAGGTCAGCGAGCAGTACTTC. Its translation is CAWKSPGTEVSEQYF.

At least ten counts were recorded for this clonotype. This chain uses TRBV5-1 with TRBJ2-2, with no clear D. Germline V gene data show CDR1 as SGHRS and CDR2 as YFSETQ. CDR3 length equals 18 residues. The germline V and J ends were trimmed by 1 base and 0 bases, with 16 bases remaining between them. This chain's CDR3 is CASSLWPLGVANTGELFF. The CDR3 DNA follows: TGCGCCAGCAGCTTGTGGCCCCTTGGAGTGGCGAACACCGGGGAGCTGTTTTTT. Combining the CDR3 with reference TRBV5-1 and TRBJ2-2 gives the whole variable domain KAGVTQTPRYLIKTRGQQVTLSCSPISGHRSVSWYQQTPGQGLQFLFEYFSETQRNKGNFPGRFSGRQFSNSRSEMNVSTLELGDSALYLCASSLWPLGVANTGELFFGEGSRLTVL.

This clonotype has ten or more counts. V is TRBV29-1 and J is TRBJ2-7; D is unresolved. The V end was cut by 4 bases, the J end by 2 bases, with 9 bases between. Germline assignment: CDR1 SQVTM and CDR2 ANQGSEA. This CDR3 contains 12 residues. The CDR3 here is CSVGTPPYEQYF. In DNA form, the CDR3 reads TGCAGCGTTGGGACCCCACCCTACGAGCAGTACTTC.

Of note for this clonotype: With a much larger clone just one base away, this may be a read error. The chain employs TRBV7-9 and TRBJ2-1, with D maybe TRBD1 (6 bases). The CDR3 is 12 residues long. Germline V gene sequence: CDR1 SEHNR, CDR2 FQNEAQ (reference sequence). Between the trimmed V and J ends, which lost 2 bases and 14 bases, there was a span of 13 bases. This chain's CDR3 is CASSLLDQGKFF. As DNA, the CDR3 is TGTGCCAGCAGCTTATTGGATCAGGGGAAGTTCTTC. Filled out from reference TRBV7-9 and TRBJ2-1, the complete variable domain reads DTGVSQNPRHKITKRGQNVTFRCDPISEHNRLYWYRQTLGQGPEFLTYFQNEAQLEKSRLLSDRFSAERPKGSFSTLEIQRTEQGDSAMYLCASSLLDQGKFFGPGTRLTVL.

This clonotype has a count of ten or more. V and J are TRBV7-2 and TRBJ2-7, with 10 bases identical to TRBD1. The V and J ends lost 6 bases and 5 bases, in that order; junction bases with no gene match: 10. This CDR3 is built from 15 residues. Germline V gene lookup returns CDR1 SGHTA and CDR2 FQGNSA. The CDR3 DNA reads TGTGCCAGCAGTCAGTCCGGGACAGGGGTAGACGAGCAGTACTTC. This sequence encodes CASSQSGTGVDEQYF.

J is TRBJ1-3 and V is TRBV19; D is unresolved. Deletions cut 6 bases from V and 0 bases from J, with 21 bases between. The CDR3 has 18 amino acids. Germline CDR1 reads LNHDA; CDR2 reads SQIVND (reference sequence). The CDR3 DNA sequence: TGTGCCAGTAGAGGGCCTCCGGGCACCAAGGCCTCTGGAAACACCATATATTTT. This gives the protein CASRGPPGTKASGNTIYF.

This clonotype was counted many times. The chain uses TRBV12-3 or TRBV12-4 and TRBJ2-7; maybe TRBD1 (6 bases). V dropped 3 bases and J dropped 2 bases, with 14 bases sitting between them. The CDR3 contains 15 residues. The CDR3 is CASSLSPHRAYEQYF. For the CDR3, the DNA is TGTGCCAGCAGTTTGTCCCCGCACAGGGCCTACGAGCAGTACTTC.

This clonotype was seen ten or more times. The J gene is TRBJ2-7, the V gene TRBV20-1, with TRBD2 identical over 7 bases. The CDR3 consists of 15 residues. Germline CDR1 reads DFQATT; CDR2 reads SNEGSKA (reference sequence). The trim removed 0 bases at V and 3 bases at J, leaving 8 bases unmatched. CDR3 bases: TGCAGTGCTAGAGATGGGGGGGACCCCCTCTACGAGCAGTACTTC. The encoded protein is CSARDGGDPLYEQYF.

This clonotype was seen a handful of times. The V and J genes are TRBV9 and TRBJ2-5; TRBD1 matches at 7 bases. This CDR3 has 15 amino acids. V lost 3 bases and J lost 5; bases outside the gene matches: 10. Germline V gives CDR1 SGDLS, CDR2 YYNGEE. Written as DNA, the CDR3 is TGTGCCAGCAGCGGACGGGACAGTGATTGGGAGACCCAGTACTTC. It specifies CASSGRDSDWETQYF.

Many counts were recorded for this clonotype. The genes are TRBV12-3 or TRBV12-4 and TRBJ1-3, with 7 bases matching TRBD1. The CDR3 contains 14 residues. V was clipped by 3 bases and J by 2 bases; unmatched bases: 1. The CDR3 coding sequence is TGTGCCAGCAGTTTCCAGGGGGCTGGAAACACCATATATTTT. Translation: CASSFQGAGNTIYF.

This clonotype was seen at least ten times. The chain links TRBV20-1 to TRBJ2-7; 7 nucleotides align to TRBD2. CDR1 is DFQATT and CDR2 is SNEGSKA in the germline V gene (reference sequence). The V and J ends lost 3 bases and 2 bases, in that order; junction bases with no gene match: 13. There are 16 residues in the CDR3. The CDR3: CSASSFGLVNAYEQYF. CDR3 coding DNA: TGCAGTGCTAGCTCCTTTGGACTAGTCAATGCCTACGAGCAGTACTTC.

This clonotype was seen at least ten times. The chain couples TRBV28 to TRBJ1-2; the D gene is possibly TRBD1 (5 bases). V lost 3 bases and J lost 5, with 16 bases in between. The CDR3 totals 15 residues. Germline lookup yields CDR1 MDHEN and CDR2 SYDVKM. CDR3 bases: TGTGCCAGCAGTTTGCTCAGCGGGACTTGGTATGGCTACACCTTC. Its translation: CASSLLSGTWYGYTF.

The gene calls are TRBV6-1 and TRBJ1-2; no definite D call. The length of the CDR3 is 13 residues. Looked up from germline, CDR1 is MNHNS and CDR2 is SASEGT. The V end was cut by 5 bases, the J end by 5 bases, with 12 bases between. The CDR3 region has the DNA TGTGCCAGCAGTCCGACGGGCCGGTATGGCTACACCTTC. It encodes CASSPTGRYGYTF.

This clonotype was counted at least ten times. The genes are TRBV6-5 and TRBJ2-1, with 7 bases lining up with TRBD2. The CDR3 spans 14 residues. Trimming cost V 2 bases and J 10 bases; bases outside gene matches: 8. Germline lookup yields CDR1 MNHEY and CDR2 SVGAGI. The CDR3 DNA reads as TGTGCCAGCAGTTACCTGGCGGGCGGGAGCGAGCAGTTCTTC. Translating gives CASSYLAGGSEQFF.

Remarks on this clonotype: This may come from a read error, since a much larger clone is one base off. The V call is TRBV7-2, the J call TRBJ2-1, with D tentatively TRBD2 (5 bases). The DNA end is more similar to TRBJ2-7, so the J call may be wrong. This CDR3 spans 17 amino acids. Germline CDR1 reads SGHTA; CDR2 reads FQGNSA. The CDR3 protein is CASSLVLPAVSYNEQYF. In nucleotides, the CDR3 is TGTGCCAGCAGCTTAGTCCTTCCAGCGGTTTCCTACAATGAGCAGTACTTC.

In this sample, this clonotype turned up many times. The chain combines TRBV5-1 with TRBJ2-2; no reliable D call. CDR3 size: 11 residues. Germline CDR1 is SGHRS and CDR2 is YFSETQ. Trimming took off 3 bases at V and 7 bases at J, with 4 bases between the two ends. The CDR3 reads CASSSNGELFF. CDR3 DNA: TGCGCCAGCAGCTCCAACGGGGAGCTGTTTTTT.